At least ten counts were recorded for the clone carrying this T cell receptor (beta chain). The data originate from a study of T cells in Graves' hyperthyroidism and ophthalmopathy. Uncontrolled infections, other autoimmune diseases, pregnancy or lactation led to exclusion of patients. Diagnostic decisions used clinical symptoms, serum thyroxine and TRAb, thyroid ultrasound and orbital computed tomography. The investigators amplified TCR beta CDR3 regions from RNA transcripts. When the TCR CDR3 underwent first-round RT-PCR, the HTBI primer set was used. A single record per CDR3 protein comes from TCRdb applying MiXCR to the multiplex PCR reads. The sample consists of about 360,000 distinct CDR3 sequences, under 15% of them appearing once. This CDR3 contains 16 residues. The V gene's germline CDR1 is MDHEN and CDR2 SYDVKM. The V gene end was trimmed by 4 bases and the J gene end by 3 bases; junction bases not matched to a gene: 9.

The clonotype originates from a woman under 30 with Graves' hyperthyroidism. Sequencing was carried out using blood. The gene calls are TRBV28 and TRBJ1-5; 7 bases fit TRBD1. The CDR3 loop reads CASSSPSGQFNQPQHF. In nucleotides, the CDR3 is TGTGCCAGCAGTTCCCCCTCGGGACAGTTCAATCAGCCCCAGCATTTT.